The rows below give T cell receptor beta chains drawn from one sample of a study of cytomegalovirus exposure and HLA in healthy donors. TCRdb keeps only in-frame clones here, not all; method: immunoSEQ multiplex PCR. Among 90,000 or so clones, about 67% were seen once, and the ten largest hold roughly 16%. Specimen: PBMCs. The receptors stem from a woman younger than 35 in good health and CMV-seropositive. Both conserved end residues are part of each CDR3. The D gene is left open where the match is weak. Clone size is shown for a subset of rows, as once, few, many or a class of expanded clone.

J: TRBJ2-5; D: NA; size: NA; V: TRBV11-2; DNA: TGTGCCAGCAGCTTAGATTCTCAGCGACTTGGCCAAGAGACCCAGTACTTC; CDR3: CASSLDSQRLGQETQYF
J: TRBJ2-4; D: NA; size: NA; V: TRBV12-5; DNA: TGTGCTAGTGAAGGGCCGGGAATAAACATTCAGTACTTC; CDR3: CASEGPGINIQYF
J: TRBJ1-2; D: NA; size: NA; V: TRBV10-3; DNA: TGTGCCATCAGTGAGTCGTCGACCTCGGGAGGCTACACCTTC; CDR3: CAISESSTSGGYTF
J: TRBJ1-4; D: TRBD1; size: NA; V: TRBV28; DNA: TGTGCCACTACCTCGGGCAGGGGGTCGAATGAAAAACTGTTTTTT; CDR3: CATTSGRGSNEKLFF
J: TRBJ1-1; D: NA; size: few; V: TRBV6-5; DNA: TGTGCCAGCAGGGCCCGACAGGAACGGCTGACTGAAGCTTTCTTT; CDR3: CASRARQERLTEAFF
J: TRBJ2-7; D: TRBD2; size: NA; V: TRBV14; DNA: TGTGCCAGCAGCCATTCCGGGACTAGCCTCTACGAGCAGTACTTC; CDR3: CASSHSGTSLYEQYF
J: TRBJ2-2; D: TRBD2; size: NA; V: TRBV7-9; DNA: TGTGCCAGCATAGACGGGGGGTCCACCGGGGAGCTGTTTTTT; CDR3: CASIDGGSTGELFF
J: TRBJ2-7; D: TRBD2; size: NA; V: TRBV29-1; DNA: TGCAGCGTAAGGGCCCCTCCTGCAGCGGGAAGGCGCTACGAGCAGTACTTC; CDR3: CSVRAPPAAGRRYEQYF
J: TRBJ1-1; D: NA; size: NA; V: TRBV14; DNA: TGTGCCAGCAGCCAAGATAGCTGGGCAGGGGTGGACTTT; CDR3: CASSQDSWAGVDF
J: TRBJ2-1; D: NA; size: NA; V: TRBV30; DNA: TGTGCCTGGAGTATAGCCAGCTCCTACAATGAGCAGTTCTTC; CDR3: CAWSIASSYNEQFF
J: TRBJ1-1; D: TRBD1; size: NA; V: TRBV27; DNA: TGTGCCAGCAGTTTAAGGGGACAGGGGGCGCACGCTGAGGCTTTCTTT; CDR3: CASSLRGQGAHAEAFF
J: TRBJ1-1; D: NA; size: once; V: TRBV5-8; DNA: TGTGCCAGCAGCACCCCCCCTGGGGGCCTCAACACTGAAGCTTTCTTT; CDR3: CASSTPPGGLNTEAFF
J: TRBJ2-7; D: NA; size: NA; V: TRBV7-8; DNA: TGTGCCAGCAGCTTAGCGGTCGTGGGGGGATGGGGCTCCTACGAGCAGTACTTC; CDR3: CASSLAVVGGWGSYEQYF
J: TRBJ2-7; D: NA; size: NA; V: TRBV5-4; DNA: TGTGCCAGCAGCTTGCGGGGTGCCTACGAGCAGTACTTC; CDR3: CASSLRGAYEQYF
J: TRBJ1-2; D: NA; size: NA; V: TRBV9; DNA: TGTGCCAGCAGCGATAAGCCCCGAGCCCTCTATGGCTACACCTTC; CDR3: CASSDKPRALYGYTF
J: TRBJ1-1; D: NA; size: NA; V: TRBV28; DNA: TGTGCCAGCAGTTTAACGCCCGGGTCCGCCTACGCTTTCTTT; CDR3: CASSLTPGSAYAFF
J: TRBJ2-7; D: TRBD2; size: once; V: TRBV7-9; DNA: TGTGCCAGCAGCTTAGGCCTAGGGACTAGCGGGGTCAACGAGCAGTACTTC; CDR3: CASSLGLGTSGVNEQYF
J: TRBJ2-2; D: NA; size: NA; V: TRBV28; DNA: TGTGCCAGCAGTTTCGTCGGGGCGAACACCGGGGAGCTGTTTTTT; CDR3: CASSFVGANTGELFF
J: TRBJ2-7; D: TRBD1; size: NA; V: TRBV7-2; DNA: TGTGCCAGCAGCTTAACCGCGACAGGGCCCTACGAGCAGTACTTC; CDR3: CASSLTATGPYEQYF
J: TRBJ2-7; D: NA; size: once; V: TRBV27; DNA: TGTGCCAGCAGTTTAGGAGGGGGCAACGAGCAGTACTTC; CDR3: CASSLGGGNEQYF
J: TRBJ2-5; D: TRBD1; size: NA; V: TRBV27; DNA: TGTGCCAGCAGTCCATTGACAGGGATCAGGGAGACCCAGTACTTC; CDR3: CASSPLTGIRETQYF
J: TRBJ1-6; D: TRBD1; size: NA; V: TRBV2; DNA: TGTGCCAGCAGTGAGAGGGGGAATAAGGACAGGGAACTCCACTTT; CDR3: CASSERGNKDRELHF
J: TRBJ1-5; D: NA; size: NA; V: TRBV6-6; DNA: TGTGCCAGCAGTTACTCCATCGGGGCCCAGCATTTT; CDR3: CASSYSIGAQHF
J: TRBJ1-3; D: NA; size: once; V: TRBV5-1; DNA: TGCGCCAGCAGCTTGGACCAGGGTTCTGGAAACACCATATATTTT; CDR3: CASSLDQGSGNTIYF
J: TRBJ2-7; D: TRBD2; size: NA; V: TRBV7-3; DNA: TGTGCCAGCAGCCTTAGCGGGTCCTCCTACGAGCAGTACTTC; CDR3: CASSLSGSSYEQYF
J: TRBJ2-5; D: NA; size: NA; V: TRBV9; DNA: TGTGCCAGCAGCGTAGGAGACTACCAAGAGACCCAGTACTTC; CDR3: CASSVGDYQETQYF
J: TRBJ2-1; D: NA; size: NA; V: TRBV7-9; DNA: TGTGCCAGCAGCGCCGGACAGCAAATGGAGCAGTTCTTC; CDR3: CASSAGQQMEQFF
J: TRBJ2-7; D: NA; size: NA; V: TRBV7-2; DNA: TGTGCCAGCAGCTTAGACAGGGAGCGTCACGAGCAGTACTTC; CDR3: CASSLDRERHEQYF
J: TRBJ2-7; D: TRBD2; size: NA; V: TRBV7-2; DNA: TGTGCCAGCAGCTTAGCGCACGGGGGGTCGAGGGAGCAGTACTTC; CDR3: CASSLAHGGSREQYF
J: TRBJ2-1; D: NA; size: few; V: TRBV9; DNA: TGTGCCAGCAGCCCCTACGGGGAGGGGGGGGAGCAGTTCTTC; CDR3: CASSPYGEGGEQFF
J: TRBJ2-1; D: NA; size: NA; V: TRBV5-5; DNA: TGTGCCAGCAGCTTGGTCCCCCTGAGGGCCAATGAGCAGTTCTTC; CDR3: CASSLVPLRANEQFF
J: TRBJ1-5; D: NA; size: NA; V: TRBV4-1; DNA: TGCGCCAGCAGCCAAGAGCGTCAGGGTAGCAATCAGCCCCAGCATTTT; CDR3: CASSQERQGSNQPQHF
J: TRBJ1-1; D: NA; size: NA; V: TRBV6-5; DNA: TGTGCCAGCAGTTATCTTTTCTCAGGGTCCACTGAAGCTTTCTTT; CDR3: CASSYLFSGSTEAFF
J: TRBJ1-5; D: NA; size: NA; V: TRBV19; DNA: TGTGCCAGTACCTCGACACGCAATCAGCCCCAGCATTTT; CDR3: CASTSTRNQPQHF
J: TRBJ2-7; D: NA; size: NA; V: TRBV28; DNA: TGTGCCAGCAGTTCCGCCGACAAGAGATACGAGCAGTACTTC; CDR3: CASSSADKRYEQYF